This T cell receptor (beta chain) was recovered during a study of identical twins. Study conclusions and caveats: Within cord blood, abundant beta clonotypes carried fewer insertions, but memory repertoires showed no such trend. Modelling approaches yielded underestimates of out-of-frame TCR alpha sharing between monozygotic twins. Invariant MAIT and iNKT cells are populations that could partly confound zero-insertion analyses.

Each cDNA held unique molecular identifiers, and template switching gave it a universal primer site. TCRdb processed the 5' RACE reads anew with MiXCR; each CDR3 protein has one entry. This sample has some 1,600,000 distinct CDR3 sequences; about 31% occur once, and the top ten carry around 0.3%. On this clonotype itself: Its antigen is undetermined.

Germline assignment: CDR1 DFQATT and CDR2 SNEGSKA (reference sequence). The germline V and J ends were trimmed by 5 bases and 4 bases, with 15 bases remaining between them. The CDR3 loop spans 14 amino acids. Sequenced material: cord blood. The rearrangement links TRBV20-1 to TRBJ1-5; possibly TRBD1 for D (6 bases). This receptor was taken from a newborn girl in good health. The CDR3 here is CSASPGAGNQPQHF. CDR3 nucleotides: TGCAGTGCTTCCCCAGGGGCGGGGAATCAGCCCCAGCATTTT.